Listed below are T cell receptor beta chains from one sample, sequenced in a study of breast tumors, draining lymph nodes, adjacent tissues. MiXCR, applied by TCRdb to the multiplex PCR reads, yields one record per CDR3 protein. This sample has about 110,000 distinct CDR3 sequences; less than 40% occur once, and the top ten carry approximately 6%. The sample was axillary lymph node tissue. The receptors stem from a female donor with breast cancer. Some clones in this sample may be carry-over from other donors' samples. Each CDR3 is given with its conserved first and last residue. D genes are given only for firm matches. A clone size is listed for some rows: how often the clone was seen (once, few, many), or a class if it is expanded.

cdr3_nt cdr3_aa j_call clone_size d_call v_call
TGTGCCAGCAGCTCCTACAATGAGCAGTATTTT CASSSYNEQYF TRBJ2-3 NA NA TRBV5-4
TGCGCCAGCATCCCCCCCCGTGGGACGCAGTATTTT CASIPPRGTQYF TRBJ2-3 many NA TRBV10-1
TGTGCCAGCAGTCCCGACAATGAGCAGTTCTTC CASSPDNEQFF TRBJ2-1 many NA TRBV12-3/TRBV12-4
TGTGCCAGCAGTTTCCTAGCGGGAGGCGGGGATGAGCAGTTCTTC CASSFLAGGGDEQFF TRBJ2-1 many TRBD2 TRBV12-3/TRBV12-4
TGCGCCAGCAGCCAAGAGGTGGGCGGGGGAAGCACAGATACGCAGTATTTT CASSQEVGGGSTDTQYF TRBJ2-3 many TRBD2 TRBV4-3
TGTGCCAGCAGCTTGACAGGGAGGGATGAAGAACTGTTTTTC CASSLTGRDEELFF TRBJ1-4 NA TRBD1 TRBV9
TGCAGTGCAAGGGACAGGGGGATTGGCTACACCTTC CSARDRGIGYTF TRBJ1-2 NA TRBD1 TRBV20-1
TGTGCCAGCAGATCGACCTACAATGAAAAACTGTTTTTT CASRSTYNEKLFF TRBJ1-4 many NA TRBV5-5
TGTGCCAGCAGCTTAGCTTGGGGATGGGAATATTCACCCCTCCACTTT CASSLAWGWEYSPLHF TRBJ1-6 many NA TRBV7-2
TGTGCCAGCAGATTAAAGGAGCGGGCGAACACCGGGGAGCTGTTTTTT CASRLKERANTGELFF TRBJ2-2 once NA TRBV6-5
TGTGCCAGCAGCCAAGAGCGGGGGGTACGGGGCTACACCTTC CASSQERGVRGYTF TRBJ1-2 NA NA TRBV14
TGCGCCAGCAGCTTGGCGCCGACAGGGGGTAGTTACGAGCAGTACTTC CASSLAPTGGSYEQYF TRBJ2-7 many TRBD1 TRBV5-1
TGTGCCAGCAGCCTCCTACCTAGCTACGAGCAGTACTTC CASSLLPSYEQYF TRBJ2-7 many NA TRBV7-3
TGTGCCAGCTCACCCCCTGCGATTGACTATGGCTACACCTTC CASSPPAIDYGYTF TRBJ1-2 many NA TRBV18
TGTGCCAGCAGCTTGACCCCGAGTAGCAATCAGCCCCAGCATTTT CASSLTPSSNQPQHF TRBJ1-5 many NA TRBV5-6
TGTGCCAGCAGTTCTATAACCCTCGAAGGGGGTGGCTACACCTTC CASSSITLEGGGYTF TRBJ1-2 many NA TRBV6-5
TGCAGTGCTATCCCCAGCGGGGGCTACGAGCAGTACTTC CSAIPSGGYEQYF TRBJ2-7 NA TRBD2 TRBV20-1
TGCAGCGTTGAAGACCGGACTAGCCCCTACAATGAGCAGTTCTTC CSVEDRTSPYNEQFF TRBJ2-1 NA TRBD2 TRBV29-1
TGTGCCAGCAGTGAATCGGGATTACAAGGCTACACCTTC CASSESGLQGYTF TRBJ1-2 NA NA TRBV25-1
TGTGCCAGCAGCTTACGGGACAGGGGTAATTACCCCCTCCACTTT CASSLRDRGNYPLHF TRBJ1-6 NA TRBD1 TRBV7-9
TGTGCCAGCAGTTTATTGGAGAGCTCCTACGAGCAGTACTTC CASSLLESSYEQYF TRBJ2-7 many NA TRBV12-3/TRBV12-4
TGTGCCAGCAGTCCCGATCGGGGGCGACTCTATGGCTACACCTTC CASSPDRGRLYGYTF TRBJ1-2 once NA TRBV12-3/TRBV12-4
TGTGCCAGCAGTCCCCAAGGGGGAAGCCCCTATAATTCACCCCTCCACTTT CASSPQGGSPYNSPLHF TRBJ1-6 NA NA TRBV27
TGTGCCAGCAGTTGGACTAGCGGGAATCTAATCACCGGGGAGCTGTTTTTT CASSWTSGNLITGELFF TRBJ2-2 many TRBD2 TRBV6-5
TGTGCCAGCTCACTTCAGGGGCTGCTGAGGAACTATGGCTACACCTTC CASSLQGLLRNYGYTF TRBJ1-2 many NA TRBV18
TGTGCCAGCAGCCCCCGACAGGGACAAAATGAAAAACTGTTTTTT CASSPRQGQNEKLFF TRBJ1-4 many TRBD1 TRBV7-8
TGTGCCAGCAGCCGGACAGGGAACCAAGAGACCCAGTACTTC CASSRTGNQETQYF TRBJ2-5 many TRBD1 TRBV7-9
TGTGCCAGCAGTCACGTTGGGACAGGCTATGGCTACACCTTC CASSHVGTGYGYTF TRBJ1-2 NA TRBD1 TRBV6-5
TGTGCCAGCAGTTGGACAGTTAATCAGCCCCAGCATTTT CASSWTVNQPQHF TRBJ1-5 many NA TRBV6-2/TRBV6-3
TGTGCCAGCAGTGATACGGCAAGGAACACTGAAGCTTTCTTT CASSDTARNTEAFF TRBJ1-1 many NA TRBV2
TGTGCCAGCAGCTTAAACGGGGTAGTTAGGGGGGCCAACGTCCTGACTTTC CASSLNGVVRGANVLTF TRBJ2-6 many NA TRBV7-3
TGTGCCAGCAGTTACACTAGCGGGGGGGCTCTGTACAATGAGCAGTTCTTC CASSYTSGGALYNEQFF TRBJ2-1 many TRBD2 TRBV6-5
TGTGCCAGCAGCCGCACAGGTGAAACTGAAGCTTTCTTT CASSRTGETEAFF TRBJ1-1 NA NA TRBV7-9
TGTGCCATCGGCCGGGACAGGGGCCGGTTATATAGCAATCAGCCCCAGCATTTT CAIGRDRGRLYSNQPQHF TRBJ1-5 many TRBD1 TRBV10-3
TGTGCCAGCAGTTACGGGCTCGGCAGCAATCAGCCCCAGCATTTT CASSYGLGSNQPQHF TRBJ1-5 many NA TRBV6-5
TGCAGTGCTAGCTCAGGGGTGAATGTAAAACTGTTTTTT CSASSGVNVKLFF TRBJ1-4 NA NA TRBV20-1
TGTGCCAGCAGTTTTTCTAGCGGGAGGAGTCCCAGGGCTCGGAACGAGCAGTACTTC CASSFSSGRSPRARNEQYF TRBJ2-7 many TRBD2 TRBV27
TGTGCCAGCAGTCACGGGACAGGGACACCTGGGGCCAACGTCCTGACTTTC CASSHGTGTPGANVLTF TRBJ2-6 few TRBD1 TRBV6-6
TGTGCCAGCAGTGGGGGAGGACCATACAGCGAGCCCCAGCATTTT CASSGGGPYSEPQHF TRBJ1-5 many NA TRBV6-1
TGTGCCAGCTCACTGGGGGCGCGGCAGACCAATCAGCCCCAGCATTTT CASSLGARQTNQPQHF TRBJ1-5 many NA TRBV18
TGTGCCAGCAACACCGAACCGGGGGTTGTCGGGGAGCTGTTTTTT CASNTEPGVVGELFF TRBJ2-2 many NA TRBV3-1
TGTGCCAGCAGCGTAGGGACAGGGGGCGCGGATAATTCACCCCTCCACTTT CASSVGTGGADNSPLHF TRBJ1-6 NA TRBD1 TRBV9
TGCAGCGTTGGGCTAGCGGGAGACGTCTGGAATGAGCAGTTCTTC CSVGLAGDVWNEQFF TRBJ2-1 many TRBD2 TRBV29-1
TGTGCCAGCAGTTTATTATTCAGGGAGGGTAGTGGAAACACCATATATTTT CASSLLFREGSGNTIYF TRBJ1-3 many NA TRBV28
TGCAGTGCTTCCCCGCGTAGCGGGATCACAGATACGCAGTATTTT CSASPRSGITDTQYF TRBJ2-3 many TRBD2 TRBV20-1
TGTGCCAGTAGTATAGCTGAAGGGCGCCAGCAGTACTTC CASSIAEGRQQYF TRBJ2-7 few NA TRBV19
TGTGCCAGCAGCTGGGGGACTAGTCGGGATGAGCAGTTCTTC CASSWGTSRDEQFF TRBJ2-1 many TRBD2 TRBV11-2
TGTGCCAGCAGAGGCCCTGCCTACGAGCAGTACTTC CASRGPAYEQYF TRBJ2-7 many NA TRBV12-3/TRBV12-4
TGTGCCAGCAGTTTGGGACAGGGGGCGTGGACCGGGGAGCTGTTTTTT CASSLGQGAWTGELFF TRBJ2-2 many TRBD1 TRBV28
TGTGCCAGCAGCCCGTTGGGGGGGTCCCTTTCCTACAATGAGCAGTTCTTC CASSPLGGSLSYNEQFF TRBJ2-1 many TRBD2 TRBV3-1